This record looks at one T cell receptor (beta chain) sequence and its context. Its antigen is unknown. The assay was immunoSEQ multiplex PCR, and TCRdb's table has in-frame clones only and misses some. This table has tens of thousands of clones, over 75% appearing once. The data were taken from a study of T cell responses to AZD1222 COVID-19 vaccine. Trimming cost V 7 bases and J 6 bases, with 19 bases left between them. In germline, CDR1 is LNHDA, CDR2 SQIVND (reference sequence). The CDR3 totals 14 residues. Whole-study findings and limits: A reported finding is that nearly half of spike-specific TCRs target unmutated variant regions.

The chain couples TRBV19 to TRBJ2-7; the D call may be TRBD1 or TRBD2 (5 bases each). The sample was peripheral blood, taken on day 0 of AZD1222 vaccination. The sequence derives from an adult in good health. CDR3 sequence reads: CASTTGAQVGEQYF. CDR3 sequence (DNA): TGTGCCAGTACCACCGGGGCCCAAGTCGGCGAGCAGTACTTC. The variable domain in full, completed from reference TRBV19 and TRBJ2-7, reads DGGITQSPKYLFRKEGQNVTLSCEQNLNHDAMYWYRQDPGQGLRLIYYSQIVNDFQKGDIAEGYSVSREKKESFPLTVTSAQKNPTAFYLCASTTGAQVGEQYFGPGTRLTVT.